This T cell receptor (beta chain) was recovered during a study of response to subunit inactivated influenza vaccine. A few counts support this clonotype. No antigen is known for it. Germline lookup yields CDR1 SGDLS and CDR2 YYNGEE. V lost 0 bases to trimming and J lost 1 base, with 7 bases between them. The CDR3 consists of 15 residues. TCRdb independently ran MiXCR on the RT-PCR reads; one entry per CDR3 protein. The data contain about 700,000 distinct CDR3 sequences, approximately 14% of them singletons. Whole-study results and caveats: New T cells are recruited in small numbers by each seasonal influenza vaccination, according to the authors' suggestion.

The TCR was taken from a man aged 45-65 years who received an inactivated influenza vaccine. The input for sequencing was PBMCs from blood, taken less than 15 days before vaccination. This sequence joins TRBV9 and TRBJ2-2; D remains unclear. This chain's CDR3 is CASSVDGLNTGELFF. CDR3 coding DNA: TGTGCCAGCAGCGTAGACGGTCTGAACACCGGGGAGCTGTTTTTT.